The entry below describes one TCR beta chain. This record belongs to a study of shared clonotypes between healthy human individuals. Trimming pared 5 bases from V and 8 bases from J, leaving 18 bases between. This CDR3 is 15 amino acids long. Germline CDR1 is KGHSH and CDR2 is LQKENI. Libraries were prepared by immunoSEQ multiplex PCR; TCRdb keeps only in-frame clonotypes and omits some of them. The profile shows hundreds of thousands of clones, roughly 72% of them singletons. Sequencing was done on a sample of memory CD4+ T cells sorted from blood. Subset noted: CD45RA-negative fraction. This chain uses TRBV18 with TRBJ1-4; D call uncertain. This receptor was obtained from a woman under 40 in good health. This CDR3 is CASSETGEKDEKLFF. CDR3 bases: TGTGCCAGCTCAGAGACTGGGGAGAAGGACGAAAAACTGTTTTTT. Based on the CDR3 plus reference TRBV18 and TRBJ1-4, the full variable domain is NAGVMQNPRHLVRRRGQEARLRCSPMKGHSHVYWYRQLPEEGLKFMVYLQKENIIDESGMPKERFSAEFPKEGPSILRIQQVVRGDSAAYFCASSETGEKDEKLFFGSGTQLSVL.